The TCR beta chain under discussion was sequenced for a study of technical replicates of blood from a handful of donors. Method: immunoSEQ multiplex PCR; TCRdb's copy keeps in-frame clones and lacks some. Found here are 75,000 to 100,000 clones, just under 95% of them singletons; the top ten hold less than 0.4%. The CDR3 is 16 amino acids. Trimming removed 4 bases from V and 1 base from J, with 16 bases in between. Germline lookup yields CDR1 ENHRY and CDR2 SYGVKD. The chain employs TRBV10-3 and TRBJ1-1; TRBD1 might be the D (5 bases). The specimen sequenced was T cells isolated from PBMCs. This clonotype originated in a human donor in good health. The CDR3 is CAISGLTRGSNTEAFF. The CDR3 nucleotides are TGTGCCATCAGTGGACTAACGCGGGGCTCGAACACTGAAGCTTTCTTT.